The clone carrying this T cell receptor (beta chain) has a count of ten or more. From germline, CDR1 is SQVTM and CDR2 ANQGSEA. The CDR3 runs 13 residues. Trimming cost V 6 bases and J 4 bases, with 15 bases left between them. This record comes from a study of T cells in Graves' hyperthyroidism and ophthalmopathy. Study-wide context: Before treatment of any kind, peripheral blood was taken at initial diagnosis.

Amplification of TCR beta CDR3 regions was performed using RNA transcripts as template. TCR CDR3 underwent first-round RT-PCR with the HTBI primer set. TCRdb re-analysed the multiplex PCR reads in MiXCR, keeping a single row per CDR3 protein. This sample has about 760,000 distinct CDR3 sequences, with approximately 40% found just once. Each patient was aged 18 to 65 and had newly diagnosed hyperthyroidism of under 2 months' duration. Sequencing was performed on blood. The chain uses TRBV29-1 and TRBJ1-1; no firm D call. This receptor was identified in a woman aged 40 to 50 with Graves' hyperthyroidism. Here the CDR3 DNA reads TGCAGCGTGGACGGGCCGGCCGGCACTGAAGCTTTCTTT. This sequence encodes CSVDGPAGTEAFF.